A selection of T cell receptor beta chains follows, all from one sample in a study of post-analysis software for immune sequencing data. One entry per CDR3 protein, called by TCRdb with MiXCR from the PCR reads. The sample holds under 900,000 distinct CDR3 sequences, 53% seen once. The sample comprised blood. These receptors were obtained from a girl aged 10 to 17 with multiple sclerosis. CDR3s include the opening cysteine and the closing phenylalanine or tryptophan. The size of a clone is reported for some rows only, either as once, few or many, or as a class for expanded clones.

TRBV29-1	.	CSGRDRTYEQYF
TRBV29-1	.	CSVQTSGGVDTQYF
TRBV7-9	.	CASSLGVGFEAFF
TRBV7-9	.	CASNDGLAAETQYF
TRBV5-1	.	CASSPTVATNEKLFF
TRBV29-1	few	CSVTIQGLDTDTQYF
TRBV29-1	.	CSVRQGDYGYTF
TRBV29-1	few	CSVETRAGYGYTF
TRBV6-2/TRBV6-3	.	CASLGATYEQYF
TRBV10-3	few	CAISEVNYGYTF
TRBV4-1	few	CASSQFPVGNEKLFF
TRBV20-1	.	CSARGQRDSPVGYTF
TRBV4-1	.	CASSQEAGTGKGPQHF
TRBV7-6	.	CASSETGLSNQPQHF
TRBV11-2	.	CASSLYTRDQETQYF
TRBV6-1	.	CASIRQGVNTEAFF
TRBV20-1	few	CSTSGMAGETQYF
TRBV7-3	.	CASSSGTGINEQYF
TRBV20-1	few	CSARDRTSMETQYF
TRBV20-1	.	CSARDLAGSYEQYF
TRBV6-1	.	CASSISGTSGVDTQYF
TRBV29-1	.	CSVEEVGQGYEQYF
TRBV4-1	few	CASSQVLAGANEQYF
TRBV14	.	CASSPSGTWTVEAFF
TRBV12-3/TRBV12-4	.	CASSGTSGVPQGNEQFF
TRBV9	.	CASSVGLGVAGGDEQFF
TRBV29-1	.	CSGGQGNSYEQYF
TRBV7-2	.	CASSLAWRDQFF
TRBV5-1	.	CASSFSLRREVSYEQYF
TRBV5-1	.	CASSLEGTGNYGYTF
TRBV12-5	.	CASGATRNPYNEQFF
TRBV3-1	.	CASSQDVLDKNIQYF
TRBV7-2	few	CASRQRVSSYNEQFF
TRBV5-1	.	CASRGQAYNEQFF
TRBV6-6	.	CASSYTSRQFF
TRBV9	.	CASSVESLGEQYF